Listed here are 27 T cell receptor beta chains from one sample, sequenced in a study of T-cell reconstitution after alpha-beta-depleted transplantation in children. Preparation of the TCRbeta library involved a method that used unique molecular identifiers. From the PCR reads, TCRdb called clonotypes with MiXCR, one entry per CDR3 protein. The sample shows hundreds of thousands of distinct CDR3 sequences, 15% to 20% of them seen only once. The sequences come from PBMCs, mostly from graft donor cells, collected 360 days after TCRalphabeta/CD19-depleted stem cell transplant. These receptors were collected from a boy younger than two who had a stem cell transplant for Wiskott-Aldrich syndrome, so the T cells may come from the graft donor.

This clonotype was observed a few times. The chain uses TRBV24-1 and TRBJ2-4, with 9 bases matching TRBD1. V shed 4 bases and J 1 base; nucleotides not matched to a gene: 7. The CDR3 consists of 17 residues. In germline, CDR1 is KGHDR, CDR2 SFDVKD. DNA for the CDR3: TGTGCCACCAGTGAGGGGACAGGGAAGGGTGCCAAAAACATTCAGTACTTC. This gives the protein CATSEGTGKGAKNIQYF.

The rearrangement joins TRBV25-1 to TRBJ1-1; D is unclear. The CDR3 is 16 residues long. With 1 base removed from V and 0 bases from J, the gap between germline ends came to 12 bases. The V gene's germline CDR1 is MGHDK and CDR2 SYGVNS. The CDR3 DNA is TGTGCCAGCAGTGAATTGGGCCGTCACATGAACACTGAAGCTTTCTTT. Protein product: CASSELGRHMNTEAFF. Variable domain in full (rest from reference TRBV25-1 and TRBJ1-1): EADIYQTPRYLVIGTGKKITLECSQTMGHDKMYWYQQDPGMELHLIHYSYGVNSTEKGDLSSESTVSRIRTEHFPLTLESARPSHTSQYLCASSELGRHMNTEAFFGQGTRLTVV.

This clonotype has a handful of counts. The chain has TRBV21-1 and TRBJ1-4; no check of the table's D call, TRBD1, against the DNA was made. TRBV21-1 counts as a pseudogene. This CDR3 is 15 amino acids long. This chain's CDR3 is CASSKAQGVGEKLFF. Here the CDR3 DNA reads TGTGCCAGCAGCAAAGCGCAAGGGGTTGGTGAAAAACTGTTTTTT.

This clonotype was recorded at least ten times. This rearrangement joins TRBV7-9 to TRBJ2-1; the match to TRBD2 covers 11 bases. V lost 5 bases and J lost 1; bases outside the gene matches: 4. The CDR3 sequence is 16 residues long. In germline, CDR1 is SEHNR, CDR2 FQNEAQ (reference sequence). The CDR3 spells CASSITSGRSYNEQFF. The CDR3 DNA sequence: TGTGCCAGCAGCATCACTAGCGGGAGATCCTACAATGAGCAGTTCTTC.

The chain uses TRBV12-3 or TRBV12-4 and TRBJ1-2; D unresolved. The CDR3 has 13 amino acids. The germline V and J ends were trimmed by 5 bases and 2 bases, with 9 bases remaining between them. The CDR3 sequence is CASSILGNYGYTF. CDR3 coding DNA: TGTGCCAGCAGTATCCTAGGGAACTATGGCTACACCTTC.

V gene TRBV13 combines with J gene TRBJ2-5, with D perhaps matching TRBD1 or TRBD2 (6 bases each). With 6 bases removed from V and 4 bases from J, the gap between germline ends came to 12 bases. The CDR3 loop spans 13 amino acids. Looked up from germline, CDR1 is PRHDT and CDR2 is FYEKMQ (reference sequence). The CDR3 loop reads CASSQKGGETQYF. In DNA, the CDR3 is TGTGCCAGCAGTCAGAAGGGGGGAGAGACCCAGTACTTC.

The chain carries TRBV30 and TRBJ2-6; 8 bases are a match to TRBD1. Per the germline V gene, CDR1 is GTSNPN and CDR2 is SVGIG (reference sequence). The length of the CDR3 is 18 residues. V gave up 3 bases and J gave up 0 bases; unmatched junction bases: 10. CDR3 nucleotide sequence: TGTGCCTGGAGGGGTCTAGGGACAGGTCCCTCTGGGGCCAACGTCCTGACTTTC. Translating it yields CAWRGLGTGPSGANVLTF.

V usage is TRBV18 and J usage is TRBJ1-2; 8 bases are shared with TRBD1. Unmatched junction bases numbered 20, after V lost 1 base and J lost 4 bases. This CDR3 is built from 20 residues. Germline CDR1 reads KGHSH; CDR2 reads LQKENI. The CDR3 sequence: CASSPRSQTPTRGLSYGYTF. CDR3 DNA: TGTGCCAGCTCACCACGCTCTCAAACCCCGACCAGGGGGCTGAGCTATGGCTACACCTTC.

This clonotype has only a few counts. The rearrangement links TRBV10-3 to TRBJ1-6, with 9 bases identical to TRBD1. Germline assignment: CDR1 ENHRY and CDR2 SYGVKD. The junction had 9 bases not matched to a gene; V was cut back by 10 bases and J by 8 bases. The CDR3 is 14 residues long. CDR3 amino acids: CASRRDREDSPLHF. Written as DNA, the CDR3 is TGTGCCAGCCGCCGGGACAGGGAAGATTCACCCCTCCACTTT.

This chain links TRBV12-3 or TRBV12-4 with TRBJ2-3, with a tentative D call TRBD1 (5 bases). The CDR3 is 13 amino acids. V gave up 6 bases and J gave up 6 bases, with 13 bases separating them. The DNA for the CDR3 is TGTGCCAGCAGACTCAAGTGGGGCGATACGCAGTATTTT. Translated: CASRLKWGDTQYF.

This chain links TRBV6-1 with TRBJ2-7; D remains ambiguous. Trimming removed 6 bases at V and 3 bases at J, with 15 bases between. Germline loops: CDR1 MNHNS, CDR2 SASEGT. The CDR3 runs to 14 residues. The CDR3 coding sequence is TGTGCCAGCAGGGACGCGGTGCATTTCTACGAGCAGTACTTC. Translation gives CASRDAVHFYEQYF.

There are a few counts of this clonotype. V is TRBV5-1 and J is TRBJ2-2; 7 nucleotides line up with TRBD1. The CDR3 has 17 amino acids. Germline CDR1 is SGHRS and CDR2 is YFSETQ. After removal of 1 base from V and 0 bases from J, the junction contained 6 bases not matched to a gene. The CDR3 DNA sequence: TGCGCCAGCAGCTTGTCGCTGGGGACAGCGAACACCGGGGAGCTGTTTTTT. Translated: CASSLSLGTANTGELFF.

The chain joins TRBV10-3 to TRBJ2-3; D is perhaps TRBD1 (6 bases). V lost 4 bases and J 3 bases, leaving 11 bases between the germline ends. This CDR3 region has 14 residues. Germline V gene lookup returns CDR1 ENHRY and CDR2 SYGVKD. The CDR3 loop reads CAISGQVQTDTQYF. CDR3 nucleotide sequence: TGTGCCATCAGTGGACAGGTCCAGACAGATACGCAGTATTTT.

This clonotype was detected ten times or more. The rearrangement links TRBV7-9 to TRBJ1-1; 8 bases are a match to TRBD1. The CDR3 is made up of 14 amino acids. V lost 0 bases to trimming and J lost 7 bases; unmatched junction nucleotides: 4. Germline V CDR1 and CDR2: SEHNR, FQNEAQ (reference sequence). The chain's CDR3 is CASSLATTGGEAFF. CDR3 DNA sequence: TGTGCCAGCAGCTTAGCAACCACAGGGGGTGAAGCTTTCTTT.

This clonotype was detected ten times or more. In DNA, the CDR3 is TGTGCCAGCAGTTTGGTAAGGGACAGAGGCTACGAGCAGTACTTC. This sequence encodes CASSLVRDRGYEQYF. The chain recombines TRBV12-3 or TRBV12-4 with TRBJ2-7; TRBD1 matches 7 bases. V was pared by 3 bases and J by 3 bases, with 8 bases of the junction left unmatched. The CDR3 loop spans 15 amino acids.

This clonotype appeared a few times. The CDR3 DNA reads as TGCAGCGTTGAAGTGGGGCCGTACACCGGGGAGCTGTTTTTT. Translated: CSVEVGPYTGELFF. This chain joins TRBV29-1 and TRBJ2-2, with a tentative D call TRBD1 (5 bases). Germline values: CDR1 SQVTM, CDR2 ANQGSEA. The CDR3 is made up of 14 amino acids. Trimming shortened V by 1 base and J by 3 bases, and 9 bases separated the two germline ends.

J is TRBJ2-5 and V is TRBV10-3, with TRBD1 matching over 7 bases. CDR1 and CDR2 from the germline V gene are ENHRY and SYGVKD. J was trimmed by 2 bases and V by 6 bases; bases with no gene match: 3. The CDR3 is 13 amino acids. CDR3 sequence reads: CAISPGQQETQYF. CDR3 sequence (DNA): TGTGCCATCAGCCCGGGACAGCAAGAGACCCAGTACTTC.

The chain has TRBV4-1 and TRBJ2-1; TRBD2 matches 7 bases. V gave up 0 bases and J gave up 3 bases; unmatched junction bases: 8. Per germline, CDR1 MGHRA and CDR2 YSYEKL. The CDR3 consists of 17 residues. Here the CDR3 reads CASSQDGLAANYNEQFF. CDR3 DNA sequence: TGCGCCAGCAGCCAAGATGGGCTAGCGGCCAACTACAATGAGCAGTTCTTC.

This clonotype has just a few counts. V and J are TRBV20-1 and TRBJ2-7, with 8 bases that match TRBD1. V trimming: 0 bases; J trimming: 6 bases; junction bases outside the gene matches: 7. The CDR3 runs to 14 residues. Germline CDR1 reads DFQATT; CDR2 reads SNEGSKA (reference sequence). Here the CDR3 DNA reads TGCAGTGCTAGAGATCCGGCACAGGGGGGCGAGCAGTACTTC. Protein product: CSARDPAQGGEQYF.

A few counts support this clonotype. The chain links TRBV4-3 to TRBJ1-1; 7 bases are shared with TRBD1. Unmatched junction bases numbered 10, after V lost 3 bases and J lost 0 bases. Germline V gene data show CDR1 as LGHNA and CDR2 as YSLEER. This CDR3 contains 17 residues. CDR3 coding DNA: TGCGCCAGCAGCCAGAAGAAGGGGGCTCAAATGAACACTGAAGCTTTCTTT. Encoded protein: CASSQKKGAQMNTEAFF.

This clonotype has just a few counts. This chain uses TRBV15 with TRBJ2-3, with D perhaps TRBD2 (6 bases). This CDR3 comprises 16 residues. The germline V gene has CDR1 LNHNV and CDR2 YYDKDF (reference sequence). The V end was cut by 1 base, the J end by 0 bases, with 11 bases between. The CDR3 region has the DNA TGTGCCACCAGCAGAGCTCAGGAGGGGAGCACAGATACGCAGTATTTT. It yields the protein CATSRAQEGSTDTQYF.

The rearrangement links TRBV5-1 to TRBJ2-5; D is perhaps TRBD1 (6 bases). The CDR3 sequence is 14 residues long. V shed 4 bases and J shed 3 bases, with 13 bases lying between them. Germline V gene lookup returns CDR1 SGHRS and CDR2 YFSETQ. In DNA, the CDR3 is TGCGCCAGCAGCCCAAGGACAGCCGAAGAGACCCAGTACTTC. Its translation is CASSPRTAEETQYF.

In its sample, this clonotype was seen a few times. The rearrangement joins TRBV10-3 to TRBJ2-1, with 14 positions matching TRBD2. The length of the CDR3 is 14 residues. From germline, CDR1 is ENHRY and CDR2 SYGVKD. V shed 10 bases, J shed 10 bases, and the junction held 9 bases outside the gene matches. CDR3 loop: CATMTSGGAWEQFF. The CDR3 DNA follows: TGTGCCACGATGACTAGCGGGGGGGCTTGGGAGCAGTTCTTC.

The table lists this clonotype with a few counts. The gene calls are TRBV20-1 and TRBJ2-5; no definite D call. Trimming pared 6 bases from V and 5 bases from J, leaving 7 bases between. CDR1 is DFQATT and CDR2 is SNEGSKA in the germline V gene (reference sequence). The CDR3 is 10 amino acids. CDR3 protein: CSASWETQYF. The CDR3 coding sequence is TGCAGTGCATCCTGGGAGACCCAGTACTTC.

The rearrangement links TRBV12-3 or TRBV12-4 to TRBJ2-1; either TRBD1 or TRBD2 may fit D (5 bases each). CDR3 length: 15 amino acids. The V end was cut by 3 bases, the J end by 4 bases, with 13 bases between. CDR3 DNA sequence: TGTGCCAGCAGTTTTGAGAGGTGGGGGTACAATGAGCAGTTCTTC. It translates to CASSFERWGYNEQFF.

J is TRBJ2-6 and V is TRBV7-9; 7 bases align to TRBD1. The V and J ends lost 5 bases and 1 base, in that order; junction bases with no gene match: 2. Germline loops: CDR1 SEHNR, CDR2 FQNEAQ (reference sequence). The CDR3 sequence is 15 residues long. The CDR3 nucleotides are TGTGCCAGCAGCCGGGACAGTTCTGGGGCCAACGTCCTGACTTTC. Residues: CASSRDSSGANVLTF.

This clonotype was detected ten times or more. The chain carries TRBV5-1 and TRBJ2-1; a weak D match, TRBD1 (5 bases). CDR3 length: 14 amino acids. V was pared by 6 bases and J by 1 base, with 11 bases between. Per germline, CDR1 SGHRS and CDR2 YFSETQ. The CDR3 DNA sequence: TGCGCCAGCACCACAGGCCCTTCCTACAATGAGCAGTTCTTC. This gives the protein CASTTGPSYNEQFF. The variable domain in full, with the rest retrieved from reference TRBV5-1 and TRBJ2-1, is KAGVTQTPRYLIKTRGQQVTLSCSPISGHRSVSWYQQTPGQGLQFLFEYFSETQRNKGNFPGRFSGRQFSNSRSEMNVSTLELGDSALYLCASTTGPSYNEQFFGPGTRLTVL.